This TCR beta chain was found in a study of spatial heterogeneity in lung cancer. Turning to the study itself: Matched bulk RNA-seq yielded a T cell module score, and TCR transcript counts in tumor regions correlated strongly with that score. Study-level findings and limits: In tumor T cells, estimated coverage reached roughly 6.8% for alpha chains and approximately 12% for beta chains. Tumoral mutation counts were tracked by counts of expanded intratumoral alpha and beta TCRs.

V lost 0 bases and J lost 4, with 7 bases in between. The CDR3 sequence is 13 residues long. The germline V gene encodes CDR1 SGHRS and CDR2 YFSETQ. Noted time point: sample taken at primary tumor resection. The donor population consisted of some 67 patients with untreated, early-stage non-small cell lung cancer. Unsorted whole RNA of tumor, nontumor lung or frozen PBMC was sequenced. Via MiXCR, TCRdb re-called the 5' RACE reads, giving one row per CDR3 protein. The sample lists under 6,500 distinct CDR3 sequences, 1% to 1.5% occurring once. This clonotype was counted at least ten times. The antigen is not known.

Sequenced material: lung tumor tissue, taken at surgery. This receptor was taken from a male donor with early-stage non-small cell lung cancer. This chain joins TRBV5-1 and TRBJ1-1; D not resolved. The CDR3 is CASSLEVGTEAFF. CDR3 sequence (DNA): TGCGCCAGCAGCTTGGAGGTGGGCACTGAAGCTTTCTTT.